The 27 T cell receptor beta chains given below trace back to one sample, sequenced in a study of blood T cell repertoires in COVID-19. This table comes from immunoSEQ multiplex PCR, and its TCRdb copy is limited to in-frame clones, with some not included. This table holds hundreds of thousands of clones, 70% to 90% found once. The sequenced sample consisted of PBMCs or T cells enriched from blood (not recorded which). Source of these receptors: a woman between 18 and 30 years old with acute COVID-19.

V is TRBV9 and J is TRBJ2-2; 9 positions agree with TRBD2. The CDR3 has 20 residues. Germline V CDR1 and CDR2: SGDLS, YYNGEE. V was clipped by 0 bases and J by 2 bases; unmatched bases: 14. The CDR3 DNA is TGTGCCAGCAGCGTAGAGGGGGTTAGCGGGAGAGGAGGCAACACCGGGGAGCTGTTTTTT. This gives the protein CASSVEGVSGRGGNTGELFF.

This chain links TRBV5-5 with TRBJ2-3; D remains unclear. With 4 bases removed from V and 0 bases from J, the gap between germline ends came to 12 bases. The CDR3 extends over 15 amino acids. Germline V lookup: CDR1 SGHKS, CDR2 YYEKEE (reference sequence). The CDR3 reads CASSPTSDSTDTQYF. As DNA, the CDR3 is TGTGCCAGCAGCCCCACAAGCGATAGCACAGATACGCAGTATTTT.

The rearrangement links TRBV7-9 to TRBJ1-6, with TRBD1 matching 9 bases. Germline CDR1 and CDR2: SEHNR and FQNEAQ (reference sequence). Germline trimming cut 5 bases from V and 9 bases from J; bases unmatched to any gene: 11. The CDR3 contains 16 residues. CDR3 nucleotide sequence: TGTGCCAGCAGCCTACTTTCGGGACAGGGAAGTTCACCCCTCCACTTT. Its protein product is CASSLLSGQGSSPLHF.

The chain carries TRBV2 and TRBJ1-3; tentatively, D is TRBD1 (5 bases). Trimming pared 6 bases from V and 2 bases from J, leaving 14 bases between. The CDR3 extends over 15 amino acids. The germline V gene encodes CDR1 SNHLY and CDR2 FYNNEI. CDR3 region: CASSVGQNPGNTIYF. The CDR3 nucleotides are TGTGCCAGCAGCGTGGGGCAGAACCCTGGAAACACCATATATTTT.

This chain uses TRBV6-2 or TRBV6-3 with TRBJ1-2; 11 bases fit TRBD1. Trimming at V came to 2 bases and at J to 7 bases, leaving 6 bases not matched to a gene. CDR1 is MNHEY, CDR2 SVGEGT, per germline. The CDR3 spans 15 residues. The CDR3 loop is CASSYPGQGESGYTF. As DNA, the CDR3 is TGTGCCAGCAGTTACCCGGGACAGGGGGAAAGTGGCTACACCTTC.

V and J are TRBV6-1 and TRBJ2-5; possibly TRBD1 for D (6 bases). Trimming stripped 0 bases from V and 1 base from J, with 9 bases between. Germline lookup yields CDR1 MNHNS and CDR2 SASEGT. The CDR3 sequence is 15 residues long. CDR3 nucleotide sequence: TGTGCCAGCAGTGAAGCGCAGGGGACCCAAGAGACCCAGTACTTC. Translation: CASSEAQGTQETQYF.

This chain links TRBV19 with TRBJ2-7; weak D call: TRBD2 (6 bases). The ends were cut back, 1 base at V and 7 bases at J, with 11 bases in the middle. The CDR3 length is 13 residues. CDR1 is LNHDA and CDR2 is SQIVND in the germline V gene (reference sequence). CDR3 bases: TGTGCCAGTAGTATAGTAGTCGGGAGAGAGCAGTACTTC. Translating gives CASSIVVGREQYF.

A few counts support this clone. This chain links TRBV19 with TRBJ2-4, with TRBD1 matching 10 bases. This CDR3 is 18 amino acids long. CDR1 is LNHDA, CDR2 SQIVND, per germline (reference sequence). The V gene end was trimmed by 6 bases and the J gene end by 0 bases; junction bases not matched to a gene: 11. CDR3 DNA sequence: TGTGCCAGTAGGAGGGGGACAGGGGATTTTCTAGCCAAAAACATTCAGTACTTC. This codes for CASRRGTGDFLAKNIQYF.

This chain connects TRBV28 to TRBJ1-5; D remains unclear. Germline assignment: CDR1 MDHEN and CDR2 SYDVKM. V shed 6 bases and J shed 6 bases, with 9 bases lying between them. The CDR3 extends over 12 amino acids. CDR3 sequence (DNA): TGTGCCAGCAGCCTTCCGTTTCAGCCCCAGCATTTT. Its translation: CASSLPFQPQHF.

The V and J genes are TRBV6-5 and TRBJ2-7; maybe TRBD1 (6 bases). Germline-derived CDR1 and CDR2 are MNHEY and SVGAGI. V lost 8 bases and J lost 6, with 14 bases in between. This CDR3 has 12 amino acids. The CDR3 here is CASHRVPLEQYF. The CDR3 bases are TGTGCCAGCCACAGGGTCCCGCTCGAGCAGTACTTC.

V gene TRBV7-2 combines with J gene TRBJ1-5; D gene ambiguous. This CDR3 spans 15 amino acids. CDR1 and CDR2 (germline): SGHTA, FQGNSA. With 2 bases removed from V and 4 bases from J, the gap between germline ends came to 12 bases. In nucleotides, the CDR3 is TGTGCCAGCAGCTTAATGAGGGTAGGAAATCAGCCCCAGCATTTT. Translated, it gives CASSLMRVGNQPQHF.

The V gene is TRBV7-9, the J gene TRBJ1-1; perhaps TRBD1 as D (6 bases). Germline lookup yields CDR1 SEHNR and CDR2 FQNEAQ (reference sequence). The CDR3 is 11 residues long. The V gene lost 5 bases and the J gene lost 8 bases, with 9 bases spanning the gap. The CDR3 sequence is CASSPDREAFF. CDR3 coding DNA: TGTGCCAGCAGCCCCGACAGGGAAGCTTTCTTT.

The V and J genes are TRBV9 and TRBJ2-2; 14 nucleotides align to TRBD2. The CDR3 has 16 amino acids. J gave up 5 bases and V 4 bases, and 4 bases lay outside the gene matches. The germline gives CDR1 SGDLS, CDR2 YYNGEE. The CDR3 DNA reads TGTGCCAGCAGCCTAGGACTAGCGGGGGGAACCGGGGAGCTGTTTTTT. It codes for CASSLGLAGGTGELFF.

This chain joins TRBV7-2 and TRBJ1-2; 9 bases are a match to TRBD1. From germline, CDR1 is SGHTA and CDR2 FQGNSA. This CDR3 has 15 amino acids. Trimming cost V 4 bases and J 3 bases; bases outside gene matches: 6. CDR3 amino acids: CASSSQTGGHYGYTF. CDR3 DNA: TGTGCCAGCAGCTCCCAAACAGGGGGCCACTATGGCTACACCTTC.

With respect to this clone: The sample carries other DNA sequences with the same CDR3. V usage is TRBV6-5 and J usage is TRBJ2-1, with 7 bases that match TRBD2. CDR1 and CDR2 (germline): MNHEY, SVGAGI. After removal of 2 bases from V and 3 bases from J, the junction contained 4 bases not matched to a gene. This CDR3 region has 15 residues. This chain's CDR3 is CASSYHRGGYNEQFF. CDR3 DNA: TGTGCCAGCAGTTACCACCGCGGGGGCTACAATGAGCAGTTCTTC.

The chain joins TRBV18 to TRBJ1-3; D ambiguous. The V and J ends lost 0 bases and 0 bases respectively, with 6 bases between them. The CDR3 runs 15 residues. CDR1 and CDR2 from the germline V gene are KGHSH and LQKENI. In DNA, the CDR3 is TGTGCCAGCTCACCACCCGGGGACTCTGGAAACACCATATATTTT. Amino acids: CASSPPGDSGNTIYF.

The rearrangement uses TRBV30 and TRBJ1-3, with D possibly matching TRBD1 (5 bases). From germline, CDR1 is GTSNPN and CDR2 SVGIG (reference sequence). Trimming left V 1 base short and J 5 bases short, with 12 bases between. The CDR3 contains 14 residues. The CDR3 here is CAWSEPGSRNTIYF. Here the CDR3 DNA reads TGTGCCTGGAGTGAGCCAGGGTCGAGAAACACCATATATTTT. The full variable domain, completed using reference TRBV30 and TRBJ1-3, is SQTIHQWPATLVQPVGSPLSLECTVEGTSNPNLYWYRQAAGRGLQLLFYSVGIGQISSEVPQNLSASRPQDRQFILSSKKLLLSDSGFYLCAWSEPGSRNTIYFGEGSWLTVV.

This clone has a single count. The chain employs TRBV7-6 and TRBJ1-3; 7 bases align to TRBD1. V gave up 4 bases and J gave up 0 bases; unmatched junction bases: 6. This CDR3 has 16 residues. Per the germline V gene, CDR1 is SGHVS and CDR2 is FNYEAQ. Written as DNA, the CDR3 is TGTGCCAGCAGCTCGGGACAGACAACCTCTGGAAACACCATATATTTT. It encodes CASSSGQTTSGNTIYF.

This chain connects TRBV7-9 to TRBJ2-1, with D possibly TRBD2 on 5 matching bases. CDR1 is SEHNR, CDR2 FQNEAQ, per germline (reference sequence). Trimming cost V 3 bases and J 8 bases, with 8 bases left between them. The length of the CDR3 is 12 residues. The CDR3 loop is CASSFTGDEQFF. The CDR3 DNA reads TGTGCCAGCAGCTTTACCGGGGATGAGCAGTTCTTC.

J is TRBJ1-2 and V is TRBV5-1, with D hard to call. V was cut by 0 bases and J by 3 bases, with 9 bases left in between. The CDR3 runs to 14 residues. CDR1 SGHRS and CDR2 YFSETQ come from the germline V gene. Here the CDR3 reads CASSLGWGDYGYTF. The CDR3 nucleotides read TGCGCCAGCAGCTTGGGGTGGGGAGACTATGGCTACACCTTC.

V and J are TRBV7-2 and TRBJ2-5, with TRBD2 matching 9 bases. The CDR3 spans 16 residues. Germline CDR1 SGHTA, CDR2 FQGNSA. V lost 4 bases and J lost 8; bases outside the gene matches: 14. CDR3 sequence reads: CASSSTDSGRLRTQYF. CDR3 sequence (DNA): TGTGCCAGCAGCTCAACTGATAGCGGGAGACTAAGAACCCAGTACTTC.

V usage is TRBV5-1 and J usage is TRBJ1-4; 9 bases fit TRBD1. CDR3 length equals 13 residues. V gave up 5 bases and J gave up 4 bases; unmatched junction bases: 0. The germline gives CDR1 SGHRS, CDR2 YFSETQ. The CDR3 nucleotides are TGCGCCAGCAGGGGACAGGGTAATGAAAAACTGTTTTTT. Translation gives CASRGQGNEKLFF.

This chain joins TRBV2 and TRBJ2-7; 8 positions match TRBD2. Germline CDR1 reads SNHLY; CDR2 reads FYNNEI. The CDR3 loop spans 14 amino acids. V gave up 4 bases and J gave up 6 bases; unmatched junction bases: 8. CDR3 protein: CASSGFSAGGEQYF. The CDR3 DNA reads TGTGCCAGCAGTGGTTTCTCGGCGGGGGGCGAGCAGTACTTC.

The V call is TRBV5-1, the J call TRBJ2-2, with 7 bases that match TRBD2. This CDR3 contains 15 residues. V shed 0 bases and J 5 bases; nucleotides not matched to a gene: 4. Per germline, CDR1 SGHRS and CDR2 YFSETQ. For the CDR3, the DNA is TGCGCCAGCAGCTTGGGTCGGGGAGGGACCGGGGAGCTGTTTTTT. It is translated as CASSLGRGGTGELFF.

The chain uses TRBV5-1 and TRBJ2-7; 8 bases are a match to TRBD1. The germline CDR1 and CDR2 sequences are SGHRS and YFSETQ. The junction had 7 bases not matched to a gene; V was cut back by 4 bases and J by 7 bases. The CDR3 consists of 13 residues. The CDR3 sequence: CASSQGQGKEQYF. DNA of the CDR3: TGCGCCAGCAGCCAAGGACAGGGTAAAGAGCAGTACTTC.

The V gene is TRBV28, the J gene TRBJ2-7; D gene unclear. Between the trimmed V and J ends, which lost 6 bases and 6 bases, there was a span of 9 bases. This CDR3 is built from 11 residues. Germline V lookup: CDR1 MDHEN, CDR2 SYDVKM. CDR3 amino acids: CASRALTEQYF. For the CDR3, the DNA is TGTGCCAGCAGGGCCTTAACCGAGCAGTACTTC.

This clone has just one count. This rearrangement joins TRBV21-1 to TRBJ1-1; TRBD1 was called by the table and not checked on the DNA. TRBV21-1 is recorded as a pseudogene. The CDR3 length is 16 residues. The CDR3, as DNA: TGTGCCAGCAGCCCACCGAGTACAGGGCGGAACACTGAAGCTTTCTTT. Translation gives CASSPPSTGRNTEAFF.